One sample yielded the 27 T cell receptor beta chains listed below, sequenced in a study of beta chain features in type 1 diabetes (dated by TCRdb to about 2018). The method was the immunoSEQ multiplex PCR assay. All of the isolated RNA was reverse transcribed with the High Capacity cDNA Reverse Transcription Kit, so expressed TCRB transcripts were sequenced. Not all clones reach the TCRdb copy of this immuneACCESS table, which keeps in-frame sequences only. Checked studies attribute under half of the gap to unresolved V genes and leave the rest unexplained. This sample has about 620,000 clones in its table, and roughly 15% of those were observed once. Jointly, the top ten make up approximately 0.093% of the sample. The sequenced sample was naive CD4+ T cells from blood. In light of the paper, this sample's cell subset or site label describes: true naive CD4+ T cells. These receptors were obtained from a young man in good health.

CDR3 sequence: CASSSGGLTKNIQYF. The CDR3 DNA reads TGTGCCAGCAGCTCCGGGGGGCTGACCAAAAACATTCAGTACTTC. The chain links TRBV7-3 to TRBJ2-4; a possible D gene is TRBD2 (7 bases). CDR1 is SGHTA, CDR2 FQGTGA, per germline. The CDR3 length is 15 residues. V lost 4 bases, J lost 2 bases, and 12 bases lay in between.

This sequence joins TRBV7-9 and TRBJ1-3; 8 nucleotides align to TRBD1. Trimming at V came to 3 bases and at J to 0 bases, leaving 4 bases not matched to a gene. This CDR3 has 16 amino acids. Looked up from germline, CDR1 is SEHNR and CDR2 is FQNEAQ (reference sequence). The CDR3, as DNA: TGTGCCAGCAGCTTCTCAGGGGGCGCCTCTGGAAACACCATATATTTT. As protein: CASSFSGGASGNTIYF.

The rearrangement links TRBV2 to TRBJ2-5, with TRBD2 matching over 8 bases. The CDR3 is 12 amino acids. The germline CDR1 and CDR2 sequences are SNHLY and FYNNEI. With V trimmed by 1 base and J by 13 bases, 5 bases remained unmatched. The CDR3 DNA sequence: TGTGCCAGCAGTGAAGGAGCGGGAGCCGCGTACTTC. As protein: CASSEGAGAAYF.

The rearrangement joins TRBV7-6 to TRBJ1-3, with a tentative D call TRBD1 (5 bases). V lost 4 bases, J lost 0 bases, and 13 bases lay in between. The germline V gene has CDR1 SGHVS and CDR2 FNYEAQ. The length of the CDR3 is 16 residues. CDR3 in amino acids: CASSSPLGDSGNTIYF. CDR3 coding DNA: TGTGCCAGCAGCTCCCCTTTGGGGGACTCTGGAAACACCATATATTTT.

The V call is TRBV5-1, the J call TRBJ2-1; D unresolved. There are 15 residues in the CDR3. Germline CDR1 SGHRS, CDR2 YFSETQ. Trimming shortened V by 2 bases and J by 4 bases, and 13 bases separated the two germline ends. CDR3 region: CASSFRADGYNEQFF. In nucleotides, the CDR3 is TGCGCCAGCAGCTTCCGGGCGGACGGTTACAATGAGCAGTTCTTC.

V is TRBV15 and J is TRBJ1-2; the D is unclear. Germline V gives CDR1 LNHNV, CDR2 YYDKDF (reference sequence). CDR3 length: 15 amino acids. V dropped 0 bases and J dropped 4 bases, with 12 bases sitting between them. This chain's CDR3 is CATSRDGHRGYGYTF. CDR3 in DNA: TGTGCCACCAGCAGAGATGGGCATCGGGGCTATGGCTACACCTTC.

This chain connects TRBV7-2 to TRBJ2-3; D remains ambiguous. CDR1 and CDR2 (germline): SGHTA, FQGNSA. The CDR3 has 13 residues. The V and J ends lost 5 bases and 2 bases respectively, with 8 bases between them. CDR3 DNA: TGTGCCAGCAGCCTCAGACCCACAGATACGCAGTATTTT. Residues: CASSLRPTDTQYF.

The CDR3 region is CASSPDHLSYNEQFF. The CDR3 region has the DNA TGTGCCAGCAGTCCCGACCACCTCTCCTACAATGAGCAGTTCTTC. V is TRBV6-6 and J is TRBJ2-1; D call uncertain. The length of the CDR3 is 15 residues. Deletions cut 5 bases from V and 0 bases from J, with 11 bases between. The germline gives CDR1 MNHNY, CDR2 SVGAGI (reference sequence).

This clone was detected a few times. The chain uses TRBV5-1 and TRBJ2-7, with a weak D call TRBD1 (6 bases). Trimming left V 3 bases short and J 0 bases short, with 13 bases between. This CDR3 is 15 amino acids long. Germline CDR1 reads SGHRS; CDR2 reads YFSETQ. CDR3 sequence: CASSSGQSISYEQYF. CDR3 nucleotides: TGCGCCAGCAGCTCCGGACAGAGTATCTCCTACGAGCAGTACTTC. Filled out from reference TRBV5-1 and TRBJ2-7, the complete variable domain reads KAGVTQTPRYLIKTRGQQVTLSCSPISGHRSVSWYQQTPGQGLQFLFEYFSETQRNKGNFPGRFSGRQFSNSRSEMNVSTLELGDSALYLCASSSGQSISYEQYFGPGTRLTVT.

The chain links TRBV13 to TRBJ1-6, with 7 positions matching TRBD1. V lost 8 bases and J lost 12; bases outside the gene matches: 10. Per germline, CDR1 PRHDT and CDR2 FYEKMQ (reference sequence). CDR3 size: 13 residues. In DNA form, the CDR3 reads TGTGCCAGCCTCCGACAGGGCTTAGGACCCCTCCACTTT. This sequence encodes CASLRQGLGPLHF.

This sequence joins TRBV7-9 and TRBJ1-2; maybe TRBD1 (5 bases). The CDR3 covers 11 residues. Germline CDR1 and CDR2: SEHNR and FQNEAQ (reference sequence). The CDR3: CAPGGDYGYTF. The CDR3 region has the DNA TGTGCGCCGGGGGGGGACTATGGCTACACCTTC.

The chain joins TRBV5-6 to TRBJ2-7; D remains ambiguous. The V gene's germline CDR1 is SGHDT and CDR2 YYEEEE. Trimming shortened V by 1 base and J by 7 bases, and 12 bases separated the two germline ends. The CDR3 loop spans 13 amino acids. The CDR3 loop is CASSLRPGEEQYF. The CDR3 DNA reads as TGTGCCAGCAGCTTGCGACCGGGCGAGGAGCAGTACTTC.

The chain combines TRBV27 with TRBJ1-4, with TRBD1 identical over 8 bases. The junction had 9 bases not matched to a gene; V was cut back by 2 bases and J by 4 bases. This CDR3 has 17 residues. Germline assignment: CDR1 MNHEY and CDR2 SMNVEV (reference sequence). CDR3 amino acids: CASSLRGQGSSNEKLFF. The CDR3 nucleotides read TGTGCCAGCAGTTTACGAGGACAGGGATCGAGTAATGAAAAACTGTTTTTT. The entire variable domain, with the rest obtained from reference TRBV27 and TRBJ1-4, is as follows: EAQVTQNPRYLITVTGKKLTVTCSQNMNHEYMSWYRQDPGLGLRQIYYSMNVEVTDKGDVPEGYKVSRKEKRNFPLILESPSPNQTSLYFCASSLRGQGSSNEKLFFGSGTQLSVL.

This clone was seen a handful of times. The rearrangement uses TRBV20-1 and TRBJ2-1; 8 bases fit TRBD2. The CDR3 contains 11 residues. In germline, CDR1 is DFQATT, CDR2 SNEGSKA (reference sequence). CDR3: CGKAGASEQFF. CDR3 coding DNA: TGCGGGAAAGCGGGAGCAAGTGAGCAGTTCTTC.

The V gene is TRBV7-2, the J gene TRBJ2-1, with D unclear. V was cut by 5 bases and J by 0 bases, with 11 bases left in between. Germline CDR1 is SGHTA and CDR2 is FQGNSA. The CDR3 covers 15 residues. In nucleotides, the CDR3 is TGTGCCAGCAGCCCTACATCGGACTCCTACAATGAGCAGTTCTTC. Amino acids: CASSPTSDSYNEQFF.

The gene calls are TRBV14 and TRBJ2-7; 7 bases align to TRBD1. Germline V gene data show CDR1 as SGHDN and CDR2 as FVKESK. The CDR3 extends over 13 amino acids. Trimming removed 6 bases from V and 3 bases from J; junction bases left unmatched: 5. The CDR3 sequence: CASSRDRIYEQYF. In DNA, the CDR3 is TGTGCCAGCAGTCGGGACAGAATCTACGAGCAGTACTTC.

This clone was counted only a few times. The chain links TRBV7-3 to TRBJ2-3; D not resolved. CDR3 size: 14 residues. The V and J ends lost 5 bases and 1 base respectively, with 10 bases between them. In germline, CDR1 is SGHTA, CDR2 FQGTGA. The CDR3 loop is CASSLVAGTDTQYF. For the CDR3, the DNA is TGTGCCAGCAGCCTCGTGGCGGGCACAGATACGCAGTATTTT. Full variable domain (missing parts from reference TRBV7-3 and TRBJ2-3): GAGVSQTPSNKVTEKGKYVELRCDPISGHTALYWYRQSLGQGPEFLIYFQGTGAADDSGLPNDRFFAVRPEGSVSTLKIQRTERGDSAVYLCASSLVAGTDTQYFGPGTRLTVL.

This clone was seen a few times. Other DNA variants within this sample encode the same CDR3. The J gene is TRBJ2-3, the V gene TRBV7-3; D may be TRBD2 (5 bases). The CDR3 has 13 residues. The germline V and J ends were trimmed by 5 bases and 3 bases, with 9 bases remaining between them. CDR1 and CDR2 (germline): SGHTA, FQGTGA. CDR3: CASSSGRTDTQYF. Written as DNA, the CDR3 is TGTGCCAGCAGCAGCGGACGGACAGATACGCAGTATTTT. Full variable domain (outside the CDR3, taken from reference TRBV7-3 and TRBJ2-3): GAGVSQTPSNKVTEKGKYVELRCDPISGHTALYWYRQSLGQGPEFLIYFQGTGAADDSGLPNDRFFAVRPEGSVSTLKIQRTERGDSAVYLCASSSGRTDTQYFGPGTRLTVL.

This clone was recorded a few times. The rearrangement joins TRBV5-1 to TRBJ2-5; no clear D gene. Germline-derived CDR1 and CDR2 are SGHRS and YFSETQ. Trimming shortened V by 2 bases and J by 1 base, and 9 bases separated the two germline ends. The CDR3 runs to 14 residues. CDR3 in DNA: TGCGCCAGCAGCTTCGATGAGTCCCAAGAGACCCAGTACTTC. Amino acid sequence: CASSFDESQETQYF.

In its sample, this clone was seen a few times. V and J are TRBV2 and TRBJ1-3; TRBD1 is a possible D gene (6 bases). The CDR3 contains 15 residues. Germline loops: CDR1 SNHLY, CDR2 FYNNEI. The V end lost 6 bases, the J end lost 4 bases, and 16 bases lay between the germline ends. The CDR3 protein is CASRENRAYGNTIYF. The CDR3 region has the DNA TGTGCCAGCAGAGAGAACAGGGCGTACGGAAACACCATATATTTT.

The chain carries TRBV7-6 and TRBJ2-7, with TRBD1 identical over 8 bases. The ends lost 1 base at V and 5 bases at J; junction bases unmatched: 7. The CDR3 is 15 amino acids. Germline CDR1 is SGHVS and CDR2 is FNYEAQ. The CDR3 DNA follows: TGTGCCAGCAGCTTAGGGCAGGGGGCGTATGACGAGCAGTACTTC. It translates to CASSLGQGAYDEQYF.

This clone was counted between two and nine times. This CDR3 is CASSPNRGPTEAFF. CDR3 in DNA: TGTGCCAGCTCACCTAACAGGGGTCCGACTGAAGCTTTCTTT. The genes are TRBV18 and TRBJ1-1, with 7 bases fitting TRBD1. Per germline, CDR1 KGHSH and CDR2 LQKENI. The V and J ends lost 3 bases and 5 bases, in that order; junction bases with no gene match: 6. The CDR3 contains 14 residues.

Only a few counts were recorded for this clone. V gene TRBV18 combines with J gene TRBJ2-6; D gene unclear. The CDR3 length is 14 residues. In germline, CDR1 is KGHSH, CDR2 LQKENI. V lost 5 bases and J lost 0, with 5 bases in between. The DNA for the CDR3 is TGTGCCAGCTCATTTAACTCTGGGGCCAACGTCCTGACTTTC. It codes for CASSFNSGANVLTF.

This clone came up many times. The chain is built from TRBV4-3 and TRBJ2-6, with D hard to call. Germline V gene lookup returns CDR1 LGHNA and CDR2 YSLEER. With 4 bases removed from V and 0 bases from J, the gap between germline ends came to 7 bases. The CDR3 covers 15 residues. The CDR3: CASSLQSSGANVLTF. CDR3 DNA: TGCGCCAGCAGCCTTCAGAGCTCTGGGGCCAACGTCCTGACTTTC.

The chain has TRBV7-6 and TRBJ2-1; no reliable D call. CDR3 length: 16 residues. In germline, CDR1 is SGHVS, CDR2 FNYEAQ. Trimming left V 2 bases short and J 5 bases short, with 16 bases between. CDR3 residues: CASSLLVPRSDNEQFF. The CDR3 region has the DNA TGTGCCAGCAGCTTATTGGTTCCACGATCGGACAATGAGCAGTTCTTC.

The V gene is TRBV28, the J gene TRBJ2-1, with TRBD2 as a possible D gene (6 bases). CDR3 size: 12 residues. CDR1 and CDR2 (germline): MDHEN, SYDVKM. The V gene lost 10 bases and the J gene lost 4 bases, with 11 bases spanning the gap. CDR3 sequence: CAIGTAYNEQFF. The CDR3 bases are TGTGCCATCGGGACTGCGTACAATGAGCAGTTCTTC.

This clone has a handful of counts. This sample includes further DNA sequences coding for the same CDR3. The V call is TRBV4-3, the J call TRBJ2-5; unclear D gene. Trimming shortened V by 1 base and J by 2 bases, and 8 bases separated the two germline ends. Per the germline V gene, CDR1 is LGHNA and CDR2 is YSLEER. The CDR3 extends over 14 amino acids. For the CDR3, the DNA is TGCGCCAGCAGCCAAGGGGGTTTACAAGAGACCCAGTACTTC. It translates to CASSQGGLQETQYF.